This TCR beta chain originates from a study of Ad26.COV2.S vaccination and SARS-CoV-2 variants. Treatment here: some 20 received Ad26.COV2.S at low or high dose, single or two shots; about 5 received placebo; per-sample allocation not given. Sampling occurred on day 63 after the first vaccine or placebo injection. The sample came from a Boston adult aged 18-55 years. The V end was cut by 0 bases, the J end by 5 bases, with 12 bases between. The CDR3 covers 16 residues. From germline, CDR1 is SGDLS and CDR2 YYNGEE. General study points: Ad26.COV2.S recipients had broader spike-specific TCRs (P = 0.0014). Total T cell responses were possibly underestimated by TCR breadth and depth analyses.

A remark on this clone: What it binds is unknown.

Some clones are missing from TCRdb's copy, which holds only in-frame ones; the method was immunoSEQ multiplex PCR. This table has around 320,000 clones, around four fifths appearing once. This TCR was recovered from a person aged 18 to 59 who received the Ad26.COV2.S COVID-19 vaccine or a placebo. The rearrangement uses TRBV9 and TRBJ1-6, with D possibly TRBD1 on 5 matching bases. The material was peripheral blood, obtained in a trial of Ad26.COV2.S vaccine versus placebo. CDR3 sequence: CASSVASGPDNSPLHF. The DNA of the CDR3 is TGTGCCAGCAGCGTAGCTTCGGGACCAGATAATTCACCCCTCCACTTT.